This T cell receptor beta chain was observed in a study of PD-L1 blockade in urothelial cancer. Time point indicated: pretreatment peripheral blood. Libraries were prepared by immunoSEQ multiplex PCR; TCRdb keeps only in-frame clonotypes and omits some of them. This sample carries around 68,000 clones, approximately 75% of them seen once, and the ten largest clones take roughly 1.6%. CDR3 length: 14 residues. Per germline, CDR1 MNHEY and CDR2 SMNVEV (reference sequence). The V end was cut by 4 bases, the J end by 4 bases, with 14 bases between. The genes are TRBV27 and TRBJ2-7, with D perhaps TRBD2 (6 bases). The sample in question was PBMCs, obtained around atezolizumab (anti-PD-L1) treatment. This TCR derives from a man in his 70s with urothelial cancer. CDR3 in DNA: TGTGCCAGCAGTTCCGGGACTTCCTTATACGAGCAGTACTTC. As protein: CASSSGTSLYEQYF.